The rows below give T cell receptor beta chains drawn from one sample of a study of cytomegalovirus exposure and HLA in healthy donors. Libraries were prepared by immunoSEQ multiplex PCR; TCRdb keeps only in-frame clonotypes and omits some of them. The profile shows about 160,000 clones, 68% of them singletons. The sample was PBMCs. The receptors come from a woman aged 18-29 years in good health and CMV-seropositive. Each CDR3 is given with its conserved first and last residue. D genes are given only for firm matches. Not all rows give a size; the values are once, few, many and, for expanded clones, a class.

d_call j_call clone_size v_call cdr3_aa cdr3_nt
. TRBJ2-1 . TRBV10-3 CAIREETDYNEQFF TGTGCCATCAGGGAAGAGACAGACTACAATGAGCAGTTCTTC
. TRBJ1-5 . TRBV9 CASSVSGASSQPQHF TGTGCCAGCAGCGTATCAGGGGCTTCTTCCCAGCCCCAGCATTTT
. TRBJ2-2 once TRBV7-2 CASSSGYTGELFF TGTGCCAGCAGCTCGGGTTACACCGGGGAGCTGTTTTTT
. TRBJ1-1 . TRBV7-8 CASSQVGGGYTEAFF TGTGCCAGCAGCCAAGTAGGGGGGGGTTACACTGAAGCTTTCTTT
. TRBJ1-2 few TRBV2 CASSTGRKSYTF TGTGCCAGCAGTACAGGAAGAAAGAGCTACACCTTC
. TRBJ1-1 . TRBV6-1 CASSEQPGGNTEAFF TGTGCCAGCAGTGAACAGCCGGGGGGTAACACTGAAGCTTTCTTT
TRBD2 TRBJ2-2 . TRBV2 CASRREDTNTGELFF TGTGCCAGCAGGCGGGAGGATACGAACACCGGGGAGCTGTTTTTT
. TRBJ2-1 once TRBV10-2 CASSFLSSYNEQFF TGCGCCAGCAGTTTCCTTAGCTCCTACAATGAGCAGTTCTTC
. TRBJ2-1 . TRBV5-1 CASSTYLATPGNEQFF TGCGCCAGCAGCACCTATCTAGCGACTCCTGGCAATGAGCAGTTCTTC
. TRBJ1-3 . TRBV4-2 CASSQMTGSGNTIYF TGTGCCAGCAGCCAAATGACAGGCTCTGGAAACACCATATATTTT
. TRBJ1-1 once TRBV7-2 CASSPHRAGTEAFF TGTGCCAGCAGCCCCCACAGGGCGGGCACTGAAGCTTTCTTT
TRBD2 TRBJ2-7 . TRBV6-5 CASSYTRLAGGHEQYF TGTGCCAGCAGTTACACCCGACTAGCGGGAGGCCACGAGCAGTACTTC
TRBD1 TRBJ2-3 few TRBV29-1 CSVEDRGQGADTQYF TGCAGCGTTGAAGATCGAGGACAGGGGGCAGATACGCAGTATTTT
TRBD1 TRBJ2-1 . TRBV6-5 CASRLTGAPYNEQFF TGTGCCAGCAGACTAACAGGGGCACCTTACAATGAGCAGTTCTTC
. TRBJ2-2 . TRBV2 CASSYDLARELFF TGTGCCAGCAGTTATGACCTAGCCCGGGAGCTGTTTTTT
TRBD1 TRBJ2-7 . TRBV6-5 CAKNSGGHSYEQYF TGTGCCAAGAACTCAGGGGGCCACAGCTACGAGCAGTACTTC
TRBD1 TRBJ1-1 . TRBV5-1 CASSWGGTDVVNTEAFF TGCGCCAGCAGCTGGGGTGGGACAGACGTTGTGAACACTGAAGCTTTCTTT
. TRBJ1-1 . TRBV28 CASIPDQVQNTEAFF TGTGCCAGCATTCCAGACCAGGTCCAGAACACTGAAGCTTTCTTT
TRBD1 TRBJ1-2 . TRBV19 CASSIDGQGYGYTF TGTGCCAGTAGTATAGATGGACAGGGATATGGCTACACCTTC
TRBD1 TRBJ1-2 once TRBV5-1 CATRQGDYGYTF TGCGCCACCCGACAGGGAGACTATGGCTACACCTTC
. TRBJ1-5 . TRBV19 CASRGQGYNQPQHF TGTGCCAGTAGAGGGCAGGGCTACAATCAGCCCCAGCATTTT
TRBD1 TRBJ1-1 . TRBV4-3 CASSQEVRGRAAFF TGCGCCAGCAGCCAAGAGGTCAGGGGGCGCGCAGCTTTCTTT
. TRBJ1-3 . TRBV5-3 CARRKCGGNTIYF TGTGCCAGAAGGAAGTGCGGGGGAAACACCATATATTTT
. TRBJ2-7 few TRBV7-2 CASTLQGTSYEQYF TGTGCCAGCACCCTACAGGGTACATCCTACGAGCAGTACTTC
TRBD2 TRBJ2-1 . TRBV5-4 CASSFLGLAGTNEQFF TGTGCCAGCAGCTTCCTAGGACTAGCGGGCACCAATGAGCAGTTCTTC
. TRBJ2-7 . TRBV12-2 CASRLVNRDRGYEQYF TGTGCAAGTCGCTTAGTGAACCGGGACAGGGGGTACGAGCAGTACTTC
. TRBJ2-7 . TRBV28 CASSLGGGPTYEQYF TGTGCCAGCAGTTTGGGGGGAGGACCCACCTACGAGCAGTACTTC
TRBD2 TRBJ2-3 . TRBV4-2 CASSHSSGSTDTQYF TGTGCCAGCAGCCATTCTAGCGGGAGCACAGATACGCAGTATTTT
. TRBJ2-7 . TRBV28 CATDGDYSYEQYF TGTGCCACGGACGGGGATTACTCCTACGAGCAGTACTTC
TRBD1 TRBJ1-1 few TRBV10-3 CAIKGGQGGTEAFF TGTGCCATCAAGGGGGGCCAGGGGGGTACTGAAGCTTTCTTT
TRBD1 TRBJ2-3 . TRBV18 CASSPGQGAQRDTQYF TGTGCCAGCTCACCCGGACAGGGGGCGCAGCGAGATACGCAGTATTTT
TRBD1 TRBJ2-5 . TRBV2 CASDRAPETQYF TGTGCCAGTGACAGGGCCCCAGAGACCCAGTACTTC
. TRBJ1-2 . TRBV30 CAWSLGARGYTF TGTGCCTGGAGTTTGGGGGCGCGGGGCTACACCTTC
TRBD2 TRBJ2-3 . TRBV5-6 CASSPRWSGVTDTQYF TGTGCCAGCAGCCCCCGGTGGAGCGGGGTCACAGATACGCAGTATTTT
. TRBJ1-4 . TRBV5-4 CASSATGKLFF TGTGCCAGCAGCGCTACGGGAAAACTGTTTTTT
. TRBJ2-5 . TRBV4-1 CASSQDLGLETQYF TGCGCCAGCAGCCAAGATTTGGGCTTGGAGACCCAGTACTTC
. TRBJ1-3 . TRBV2 CASSQTGGRGSGNTIYF TGTGCCAGCAGTCAAACGGGGGGCCGGGGTTCGGGAAACACCATATATTTT
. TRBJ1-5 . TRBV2 CASSVKRDNTNQPQHF TGTGCCAGCAGTGTAAAAAGGGACAACACCAATCAGCCCCAGCATTTT
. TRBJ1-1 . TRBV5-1 CASRIQGTNTEAFF TGCGCCAGCAGGATTCAGGGCACGAACACTGAAGCTTTCTTT
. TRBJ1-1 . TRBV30 CAWTGGNPEAFF TGTGCCTGGACGGGCGGGAATCCTGAAGCTTTCTTT
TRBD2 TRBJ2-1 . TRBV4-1 CASSQGGGRGYNEQFF TGCGCCAGCAGCCAAGGAGGCGGGAGGGGCTACAATGAGCAGTTCTTC
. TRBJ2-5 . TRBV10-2 CASSGTRQETQYF TGCGCCAGCAGTGGCACCCGGCAAGAGACCCAGTACTTC
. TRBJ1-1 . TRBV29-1 CSVVDPWERSTEAFF TGCAGCGTTGTAGACCCCTGGGAGCGATCCACTGAAGCTTTCTTT
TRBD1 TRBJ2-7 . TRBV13 CASSPWGTGGHEQYF TGTGCCAGCAGCCCATGGGGGACAGGGGGCCACGAGCAGTACTTC